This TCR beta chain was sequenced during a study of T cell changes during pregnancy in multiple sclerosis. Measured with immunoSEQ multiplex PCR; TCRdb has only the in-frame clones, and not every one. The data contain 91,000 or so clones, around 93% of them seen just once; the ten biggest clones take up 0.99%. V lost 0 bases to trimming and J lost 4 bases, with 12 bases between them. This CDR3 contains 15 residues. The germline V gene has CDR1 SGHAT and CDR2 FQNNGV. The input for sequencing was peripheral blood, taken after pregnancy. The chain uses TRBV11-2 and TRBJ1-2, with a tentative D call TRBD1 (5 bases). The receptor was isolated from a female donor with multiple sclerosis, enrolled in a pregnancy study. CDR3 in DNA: TGTGCCAGCAGCTTAGAGGGGCGAACCCCCTATGGCTACACCTTC. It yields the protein CASSLEGRTPYGYTF.